This T cell receptor (beta chain) originates from a study of molecular identifiers for immune sequencing clone quantification. TCRdb recomputed calls from the PCR reads with MiXCR, one row per CDR3 protein. This sample carries about 32,000 distinct CDR3 sequences, about 20% of them seen once, and the ten largest clones take approximately 1%. Comments on this clonotype: A much larger clone sits a single nucleotide away, making a read error possible.

The length of the CDR3 is 14 residues. CDR1 MGHDK and CDR2 SYGVNS come from the germline V gene. The sequenced material came from naive CD8+ T cells from blood, with Jurkat cell RNA spiked in. This sample's subset: FACS-sorted CD8+CD4-CCR7+CD45RA+ naive T cells. This clonotype originated in a human donor in good health. Some libraries in this study had Jurkat cell RNA spiked in. This chain uses TRBV25-1 with TRBJ2-5; 9 bases map to TRBD1. CDR3 sequence: CAGSENRGRETQYF. The CDR3 nucleotides are TGTGCCGGCAGTGAAAACAGGGGGCGGGAGACCCAGTACTTC.